By its share, the clone carrying this TCR beta chain is medium-sized (0.01 to 0.1%). One junction end disagrees with the germline gene, perhaps due to a read error. This record comes from a study of immune characterization of retroperitoneal liposarcoma. Each CDR3 protein gets one entry after TCRdb re-called the PCR reads with MiXCR. The profile shows some 9,300 distinct CDR3 sequences, 30% to 45% of them singletons. CDR3 length: 16 amino acids. Germline V lookup: CDR1 SSHAT, CDR2 FNYEAQ (reference sequence). The chain couples TRBV7-7 to TRBJ2-1; 12 bases are a match to TRBD2. The tail of the sequence fits TRBJ2-7 better, so the J call may be wrong. This receptor was taken from a female donor with retroperitoneal liposarcoma. The sequenced sample was tumor tissue. The CDR3 DNA sequence: TGTGCTAGCAGCTTAGATGCTAGCGGGAGGGCGAATGAGCAGTACTTC. Its translation is CASSLDASGRANEQYF.